These T cell receptor beta chains were read from a single sample in a study of brain T cells in children with intractable seizures. Produced via immunoSEQ multiplex PCR; TCRdb's table is partial and in-frame only. Altogether under 400,000 clones are present, about 93% being singletons, with the ten largest covering 5.7%. The sample here was peripheral blood, taken approximately 5 months after surgery. The receptors here all came from a boy younger than two with tuberous sclerosis and intractable seizures. Both conserved end residues are part of each CDR3. D genes are given only for firm matches. Size is omitted from some rows. Given values are once, few, many or a class for expanded clones.

d_call: TRBD1
clone_size: -
j_call: TRBJ1-3
v_call: TRBV19
cdr3_aa: CATQQGSGNTIYF
cdr3_nt: TGTGCCACCCAACAGGGGTCTGGAAACACCATATATTTT

d_call: -
clone_size: -
j_call: TRBJ1-5
v_call: TRBV2
cdr3_aa: CASSEARNSNQPQHF
cdr3_nt: TGTGCCAGCAGTGAAGCCCGGAATAGCAATCAGCCCCAGCATTTT

d_call: -
clone_size: -
j_call: TRBJ2-3
v_call: TRBV29-1
cdr3_aa: CSVNGAVSTDTQYF
cdr3_nt: TGCAGCGTTAACGGGGCAGTGAGCACAGATACGCAGTATTTT

d_call: -
clone_size: -
j_call: TRBJ1-6
v_call: TRBV6-5
cdr3_aa: CASSYSSYNSPLHF
cdr3_nt: TGTGCCAGCAGTTACAGCTCCTATAATTCACCCCTCCACTTT

d_call: TRBD1
clone_size: -
j_call: TRBJ1-3
v_call: TRBV7-2
cdr3_aa: CASSLTGTGGNTIYF
cdr3_nt: TGTGCCAGCAGCCTAACCGGGACAGGGGGTAACACCATATATTTT

d_call: TRBD1
clone_size: -
j_call: TRBJ1-6
v_call: TRBV2
cdr3_aa: CASRLQGADSPLHF
cdr3_nt: TGTGCCAGCAGGTTACAGGGGGCGGATTCACCCCTCCACTTT

d_call: -
clone_size: -
j_call: TRBJ1-5
v_call: TRBV15
cdr3_aa: CATSRDPFYSNQPQHF
cdr3_nt: TGTGCCACCAGCAGAGATCCGTTCTATAGCAATCAGCCCCAGCATTTT

d_call: TRBD1
clone_size: -
j_call: TRBJ2-1
v_call: TRBV27
cdr3_aa: CASSLSGQGYNEQFF
cdr3_nt: TGTGCCAGCAGTTTATCGGGACAGGGATACAATGAGCAGTTCTTC

d_call: -
clone_size: -
j_call: TRBJ1-2
v_call: TRBV7-9
cdr3_aa: CASSLTGPTSVYTF
cdr3_nt: TGTGCCAGCAGCTTAACGGGACCGACGTCTGTGTACACCTTC

d_call: -
clone_size: -
j_call: TRBJ2-1
v_call: TRBV7-3
cdr3_aa: CASSPGVFASYNEQFF
cdr3_nt: TGTGCCAGCAGCCCGGGGGTATTTGCCTCCTACAATGAGCAGTTCTTC

d_call: -
clone_size: -
j_call: TRBJ2-3
v_call: TRBV7-2
cdr3_aa: CASSLGVGLPPDTQYF
cdr3_nt: TGTGCCAGCAGCTTAGGGGTTGGGCTACCTCCAGATACGCAGTATTTT

d_call: TRBD1
clone_size: -
j_call: TRBJ2-7
v_call: TRBV7-9
cdr3_aa: CASSSLGQGAFNEQYF
cdr3_nt: TGTGCCAGCAGCAGCTTAGGACAGGGGGCGTTCAACGAGCAGTACTTC

d_call: TRBD1
clone_size: -
j_call: TRBJ2-7
v_call: TRBV27
cdr3_aa: CASSFLSGQVAYEQYF
cdr3_nt: TGTGCCAGCAGTTTCCTTTCCGGACAGGTAGCCTACGAGCAGTACTTC

d_call: -
clone_size: -
j_call: TRBJ1-1
v_call: TRBV2
cdr3_aa: CARGPRENTEAFF
cdr3_nt: TGTGCCAGGGGTCCCAGGGAGAACACTGAAGCTTTCTTT

d_call: TRBD2
clone_size: -
j_call: TRBJ2-1
v_call: TRBV5-6
cdr3_aa: CASSSLAGGPNEQFF
cdr3_nt: TGTGCCAGCAGCTCCCTAGCGGGAGGGCCCAATGAGCAGTTCTTC

d_call: TRBD1
clone_size: -
j_call: TRBJ1-4
v_call: TRBV5-6
cdr3_aa: CASSLKIGGDRPGEKLFF
cdr3_nt: TGTGCCAGCAGCTTGAAGATTGGGGGGGACAGACCAGGTGAAAAACTGTTTTTT

d_call: TRBD2
clone_size: -
j_call: TRBJ2-7
v_call: TRBV10-2
cdr3_aa: CASSEQTSGKLYEQYF
cdr3_nt: TGCGCCAGCAGTGAGCAGACTAGCGGGAAGCTCTACGAGCAGTACTTC

d_call: -
clone_size: once
j_call: TRBJ1-5
v_call: TRBV28
cdr3_aa: CASSLGVFQPQHF
cdr3_nt: TGTGCCAGCAGTTTAGGGGTTTTTCAGCCCCAGCATTTT

d_call: TRBD1
clone_size: -
j_call: TRBJ2-7
v_call: TRBV6-5
cdr3_aa: CASSYDRGSYEQYF
cdr3_nt: TGTGCCAGCAGTTACGACAGGGGCTCCTACGAGCAGTACTTC

d_call: -
clone_size: -
j_call: TRBJ1-6
v_call: TRBV5-1
cdr3_aa: CASSLRGADNSPLHF
cdr3_nt: TGCGCCAGCAGCTTGCGGGGGGCAGATAATTCACCCCTCCACTTT

d_call: -
clone_size: -
j_call: TRBJ2-3
v_call: TRBV7-9
cdr3_aa: CASSPYGDQEPSTDTQYF
cdr3_nt: TGTGCCAGCAGCCCGTATGGGGACCAAGAACCTAGCACAGATACGCAGTATTTT

d_call: -
clone_size: -
j_call: TRBJ2-1
v_call: TRBV5-5
cdr3_aa: CASSLWVPVDGNNEQFF
cdr3_nt: TGTGCCAGCAGCTTGTGGGTCCCGGTAGACGGGAACAATGAGCAGTTCTTC

d_call: -
clone_size: few
j_call: TRBJ2-1
v_call: TRBV4-1
cdr3_aa: CATRWSEHSDEQFF
cdr3_nt: TGCGCCACCCGTTGGAGCGAACATAGCGATGAGCAGTTCTTC

d_call: TRBD2
clone_size: -
j_call: TRBJ2-1
v_call: TRBV27
cdr3_aa: CASSPLQRGPSYNEQFF
cdr3_nt: TGTGCCAGCAGTCCACTACAGCGGGGACCTTCCTACAATGAGCAGTTCTTC

d_call: -
clone_size: -
j_call: TRBJ2-5
v_call: TRBV6-1
cdr3_aa: CASSEDSWGKQYF
cdr3_nt: TGTGCCAGCAGTGAGGACAGTTGGGGTAAACAGTACTTC

d_call: -
clone_size: -
j_call: TRBJ1-4
v_call: TRBV6-5
cdr3_aa: CASSYSEREKLFF
cdr3_nt: TGTGCCAGCAGTTACTCGGAGCGTGAAAAACTGTTTTTT

d_call: -
clone_size: -
j_call: TRBJ2-3
v_call: TRBV24-1
cdr3_aa: CATSDTAGPSDTQYF
cdr3_nt: TGTGCCACCAGTGATACCGCAGGGCCTTCCGATACGCAGTATTTT

d_call: TRBD2
clone_size: -
j_call: TRBJ2-5
v_call: TRBV28
cdr3_aa: CASRGGGGAETQYF
cdr3_nt: TGTGCCAGCAGGGGCGGCGGGGGAGCAGAGACCCAGTACTTC

d_call: -
clone_size: -
j_call: TRBJ2-7
v_call: TRBV28
cdr3_aa: CASSFPLYEQYF
cdr3_nt: TGTGCCAGCAGTTTTCCTCTATACGAGCAGTACTTC

d_call: TRBD1
clone_size: -
j_call: TRBJ2-7
v_call: TRBV10-3
cdr3_aa: CAIRSDRGRDEQYF
cdr3_nt: TGTGCCATCAGATCGGACAGGGGTAGAGACGAGCAGTACTTC

d_call: -
clone_size: -
j_call: TRBJ1-4
v_call: TRBV5-1
cdr3_aa: CASSWRFRGVDEKLFF
cdr3_nt: TGCGCCAGCAGCTGGAGATTTAGGGGCGTTGATGAAAAACTGTTTTTT

d_call: TRBD2
clone_size: -
j_call: TRBJ2-3
v_call: TRBV24-1
cdr3_aa: CATSDHIAGGPDTQYF
cdr3_nt: TGTGCCACCAGTGACCATATAGCGGGAGGGCCGGATACGCAGTATTTT

d_call: -
clone_size: -
j_call: TRBJ1-1
v_call: TRBV4-1
cdr3_aa: CASSPYSGGGTEAFF
cdr3_nt: TGCGCCAGCAGCCCCTACTCTGGGGGTGGGACTGAAGCTTTCTTT

d_call: TRBD1
clone_size: -
j_call: TRBJ1-5
v_call: TRBV19
cdr3_aa: CASSTRTGDGNQPQHF
cdr3_nt: TGTGCCAGTAGTACGCGCACAGGGGATGGCAATCAGCCCCAGCATTTT

d_call: -
clone_size: once
j_call: TRBJ1-2
v_call: TRBV3-1/TRBV3-2
cdr3_aa: CASSQELTRDGPSGYTF
cdr3_nt: TGTGCCAGCAGCCAAGAGCTAACCAGGGACGGCCCATCTGGCTACACCTTC